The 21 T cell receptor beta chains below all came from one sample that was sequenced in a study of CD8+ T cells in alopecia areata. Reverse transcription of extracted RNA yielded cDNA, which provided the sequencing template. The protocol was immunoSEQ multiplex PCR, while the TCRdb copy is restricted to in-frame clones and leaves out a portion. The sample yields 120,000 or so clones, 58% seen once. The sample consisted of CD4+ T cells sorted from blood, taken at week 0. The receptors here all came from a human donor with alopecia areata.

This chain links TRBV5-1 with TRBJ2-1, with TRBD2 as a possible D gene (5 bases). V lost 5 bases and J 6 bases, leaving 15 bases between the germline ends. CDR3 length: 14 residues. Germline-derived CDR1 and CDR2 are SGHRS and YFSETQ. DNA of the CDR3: TGCGCCAGCAGGTCTCCGGGATCAAGCAATGAGCAGTTCTTC. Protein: CASRSPGSSNEQFF.

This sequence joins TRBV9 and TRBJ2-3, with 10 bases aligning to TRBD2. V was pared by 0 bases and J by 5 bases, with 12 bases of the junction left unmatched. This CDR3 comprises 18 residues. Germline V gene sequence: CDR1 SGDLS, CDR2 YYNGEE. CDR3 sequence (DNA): TGTGCCAGCAGCGTAGGGTCTGGGCTAGCGGGAGACGGAGATACGCAGTATTTT. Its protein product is CASSVGSGLAGDGDTQYF.

The CDR3 here is CSAQPRVEQFF. CDR3 bases: TGCAGTGCTCAACCCAGGGTTGAGCAGTTCTTC. This chain links TRBV20-1 with TRBJ2-1, with D perhaps matching TRBD1 (5 bases). Trimming took 5 bases from V and 9 from J, leaving 11 bases between them. The CDR3 has 11 residues. The germline CDR1 and CDR2 sequences are DFQATT and SNEGSKA (reference sequence).

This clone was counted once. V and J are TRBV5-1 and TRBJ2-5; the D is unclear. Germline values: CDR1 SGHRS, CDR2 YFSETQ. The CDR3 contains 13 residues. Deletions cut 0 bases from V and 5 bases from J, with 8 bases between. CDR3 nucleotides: TGCGCCAGCAGCTTGGTTCCGCCGGAGACCCAGTACTTC. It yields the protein CASSLVPPETQYF.

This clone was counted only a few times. The CDR3 coding sequence is TGTGCCATCAGTGAGTCGTGGGCAGGGCTCAGCGAGCAGTACTTC. Translated, it gives CAISESWAGLSEQYF. This sequence joins TRBV10-3 and TRBJ2-7; tentatively, D is TRBD1 (5 bases). This CDR3 region has 15 residues. Between the trimmed V and J ends, which lost 0 bases and 6 bases, there was a span of 15 bases. Germline CDR1 reads ENHRY; CDR2 reads SYGVKD.

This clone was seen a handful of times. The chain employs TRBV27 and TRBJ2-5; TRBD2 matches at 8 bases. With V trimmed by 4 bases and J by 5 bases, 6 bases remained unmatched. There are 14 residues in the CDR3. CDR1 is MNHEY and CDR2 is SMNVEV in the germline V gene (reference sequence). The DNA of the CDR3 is TGTGCCAGCAGTTCAGCGGGAGTAAGGGAGACCCAGTACTTC. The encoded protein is CASSSAGVRETQYF.

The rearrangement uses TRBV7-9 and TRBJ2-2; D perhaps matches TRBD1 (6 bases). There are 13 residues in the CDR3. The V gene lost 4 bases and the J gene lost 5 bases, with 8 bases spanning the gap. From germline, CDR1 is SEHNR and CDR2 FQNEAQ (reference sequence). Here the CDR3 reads CASSSQGTGELFF. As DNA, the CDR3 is TGTGCCAGCAGCTCTCAGGGGACCGGGGAGCTGTTTTTT.

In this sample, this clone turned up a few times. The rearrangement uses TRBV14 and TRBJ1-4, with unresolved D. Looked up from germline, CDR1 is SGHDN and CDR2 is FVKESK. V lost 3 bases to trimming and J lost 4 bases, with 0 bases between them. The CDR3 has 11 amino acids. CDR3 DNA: TGTGCCAGCAGCCATAATGAAAAACTGTTTTTT. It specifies CASSHNEKLFF. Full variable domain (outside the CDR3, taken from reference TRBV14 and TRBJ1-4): EAGVTQFPSHSVIEKGQTVTLRCDPISGHDNLYWYRRVMGKEIKFLLHFVKESKQDESGMPNNRFLAERTGGTYSTLKVQPAELEDSGVYFCASSHNEKLFFGSGTQLSVL.

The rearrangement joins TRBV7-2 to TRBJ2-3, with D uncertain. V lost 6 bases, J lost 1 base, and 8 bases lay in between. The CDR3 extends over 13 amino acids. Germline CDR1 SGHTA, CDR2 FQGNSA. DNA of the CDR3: TGTGCCAGCAGTCTGTCACGCACAGATACGCAGTATTTT. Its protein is CASSLSRTDTQYF.

The CDR3 DNA reads as TGCGCCAGCAGCTCCCATTTCTACGAGCAGTACTTC. Encoded protein: CASSSHFYEQYF. This sequence joins TRBV5-1 and TRBJ2-7; D remains ambiguous. Trimming shortened V by 3 bases and J by 3 bases, and 7 bases separated the two germline ends. This CDR3 comprises 12 residues. Germline V gene sequence: CDR1 SGHRS, CDR2 YFSETQ.

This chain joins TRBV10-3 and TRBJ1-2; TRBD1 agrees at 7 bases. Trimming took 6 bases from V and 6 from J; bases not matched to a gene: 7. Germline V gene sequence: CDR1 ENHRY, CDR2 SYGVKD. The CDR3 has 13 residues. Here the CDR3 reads CAIRTLGQNGYTF. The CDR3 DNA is TGTGCCATCAGGACCCTGGGACAGAATGGCTACACCTTC.

The CDR3 is CASSTGQGGSEAFF. DNA for the CDR3: TGTGCCAGCAGCACGGGACAGGGGGGCTCTGAAGCTTTCTTT. V usage is TRBV7-2 and J usage is TRBJ1-1, with 11 positions matching TRBD1. The CDR3 loop spans 14 amino acids. V was pared by 5 bases and J by 6 bases, with 5 bases of the junction left unmatched. CDR1 SGHTA and CDR2 FQGNSA come from the germline V gene. Full variable domain (rest looked up from reference TRBV7-2 and TRBJ1-1): GAGVSQSPSNKVTEKGKDVELRCDPISGHTALYWYRQSLGQGLEFLIYFQGNSAPDKSGLPSDRFSAERTGGSVSTLTIQRTQQEDSAVYLCASSTGQGGSEAFFGQGTRLTVV.

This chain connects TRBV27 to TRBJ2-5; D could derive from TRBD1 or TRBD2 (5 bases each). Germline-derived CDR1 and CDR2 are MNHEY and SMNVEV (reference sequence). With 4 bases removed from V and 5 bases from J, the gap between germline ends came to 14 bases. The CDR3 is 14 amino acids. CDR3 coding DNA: TGTGCCAGCAGTTCCGCAGGGAGTGGTGAGACCCAGTACTTC. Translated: CASSSAGSGETQYF.

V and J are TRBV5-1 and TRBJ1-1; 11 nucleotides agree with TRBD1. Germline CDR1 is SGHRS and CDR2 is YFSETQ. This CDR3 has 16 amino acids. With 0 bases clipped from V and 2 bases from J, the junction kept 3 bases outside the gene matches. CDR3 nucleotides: TGCGCCAGCAGCTTGGCCAGGACAGGGGGCAACACTGAAGCTTTCTTT. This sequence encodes CASSLARTGGNTEAFF.

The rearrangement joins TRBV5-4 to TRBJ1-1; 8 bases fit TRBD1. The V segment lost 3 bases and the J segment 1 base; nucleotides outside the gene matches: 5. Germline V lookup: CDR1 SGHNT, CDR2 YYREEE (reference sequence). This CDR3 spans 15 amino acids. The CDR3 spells CASSSRQGRNTEAFF. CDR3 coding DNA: TGTGCCAGCAGCTCTCGACAGGGGCGGAACACTGAAGCTTTCTTT.

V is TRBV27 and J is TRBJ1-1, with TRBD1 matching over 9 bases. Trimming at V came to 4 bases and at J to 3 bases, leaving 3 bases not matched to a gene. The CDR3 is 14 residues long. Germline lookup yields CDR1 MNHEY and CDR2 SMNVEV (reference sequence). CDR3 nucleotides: TGTGCCAGCAGTTACAGGGGGCGCGACACTGAAGCTTTCTTT. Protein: CASSYRGRDTEAFF.

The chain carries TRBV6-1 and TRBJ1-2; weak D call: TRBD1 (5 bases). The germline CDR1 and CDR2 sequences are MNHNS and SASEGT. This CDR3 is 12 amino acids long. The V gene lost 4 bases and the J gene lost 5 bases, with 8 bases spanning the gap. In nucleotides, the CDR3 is TGTGCCAGCAGTGCGACAGTATATGGCTACACCTTC. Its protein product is CASSATVYGYTF.

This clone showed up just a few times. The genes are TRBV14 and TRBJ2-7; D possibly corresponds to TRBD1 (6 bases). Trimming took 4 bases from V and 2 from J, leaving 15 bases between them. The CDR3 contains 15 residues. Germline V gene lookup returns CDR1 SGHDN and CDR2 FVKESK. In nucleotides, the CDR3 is TGTGCCAGCAGCCTCGGGACACCTTCTACCTACGAGCAGTACTTC. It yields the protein CASSLGTPSTYEQYF.

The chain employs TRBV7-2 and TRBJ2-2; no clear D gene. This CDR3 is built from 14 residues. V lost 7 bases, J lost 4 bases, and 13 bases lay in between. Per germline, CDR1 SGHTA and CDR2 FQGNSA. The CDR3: CASTPPWGTGELFF. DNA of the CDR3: TGTGCCAGCACCCCGCCGTGGGGCACCGGGGAGCTGTTTTTT. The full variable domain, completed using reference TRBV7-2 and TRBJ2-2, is GAGVSQSPSNKVTEKGKDVELRCDPISGHTALYWYRQSLGQGLEFLIYFQGNSAPDKSGLPSDRFSAERTGGSVSTLTIQRTQQEDSAVYLCASTPPWGTGELFFGEGSRLTVL.

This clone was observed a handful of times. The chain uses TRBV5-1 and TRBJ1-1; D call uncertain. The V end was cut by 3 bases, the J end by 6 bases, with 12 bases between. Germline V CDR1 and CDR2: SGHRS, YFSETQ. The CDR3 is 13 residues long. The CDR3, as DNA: TGCGCCAGCAGCTCTGGTGGGGAGTCTGAAGCTTTCTTT. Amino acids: CASSSGGESEAFF.

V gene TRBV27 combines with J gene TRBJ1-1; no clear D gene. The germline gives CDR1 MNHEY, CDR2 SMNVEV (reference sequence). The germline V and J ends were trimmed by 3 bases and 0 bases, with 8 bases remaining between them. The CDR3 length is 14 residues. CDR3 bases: TGTGCCAGCAGTTTGAGGCGAATGAACACTGAAGCTTTCTTT. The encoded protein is CASSLRRMNTEAFF.